The subject of this entry is one TCR beta chain. The protocol was immunoSEQ multiplex PCR, while the TCRdb copy is restricted to in-frame clones and leaves out a portion. The table lists over 100,000 clones, around 83% of them singletons, with approximately 7.9% in the top ten. This sample stems from a study of blood T cell repertoires in COVID-19. The overall study: Both acute and convalescent COVID-19 samples were obtained from the United States, Italy and Spain. The cDNA or gDNA used as material had been derived from T cells, B-cell-depleted T cells, or PBMCs.

Germline CDR1 is SGHRS and CDR2 is YFSETQ. The length of the CDR3 is 17 residues. Unmatched junction bases numbered 8, after V lost 0 bases and J lost 3 bases. V is TRBV5-1 and J is TRBJ2-2; 7 bases fit TRBD2. The sample comprised peripheral blood. The receptor's source is a woman aged 80 or over with active or convalescent COVID-19. CDR3 coding DNA: TGCGCCAGCAGCTTGGCCGCGGCGGGAGAGTACACCGGGGAGCTGTTTTTT. It codes for CASSLAAAGEYTGELFF.